What follows are 3 T cell receptor beta chains derived from one specimen sequenced in a study of molecular identifiers for immune sequencing clone quantification. One entry per CDR3 protein results from TCRdb running MiXCR on the PCR reads. Here the sample spans hundreds of thousands of distinct CDR3 sequences, about 25% being singletons. Sequenced sample: naive CD8+ T cells from blood, with Jurkat cell RNA spiked in. Described subset: FACS-sorted CD8+CD4-CCR7+CD45RA+ naive T cells. These receptors were taken from a human donor in good health. Some libraries in this study had Jurkat cell RNA spiked in.

In regard to this clonotype: A much larger clone lies one base from this, so it may be a read error. The CDR3 is CASSGSGTEETQYF. The CDR3 DNA reads as TGCGCCAGCAGTGGGTCCGGGACAGAAGAGACCCAGTACTTC. V gene TRBV10-2 combines with J gene TRBJ2-5, with 7 bases identical to TRBD1. With V trimmed by 4 bases and J by 3 bases, 5 bases remained unmatched. The germline gives CDR1 WSHSY, CDR2 SAAADI. This CDR3 has 14 amino acids.

This clonotype was seen a few times. This sequence joins TRBV20-1 and TRBJ1-2; 9 bases map to TRBD1. This CDR3 is built from 13 residues. Germline V gives CDR1 DFQATT, CDR2 SNEGSKA (reference sequence). Unmatched junction bases numbered 7, after V lost 6 bases and J lost 5 bases. The CDR3 sequence is CSAWDRDDYGYTF. The CDR3 nucleotides read TGCAGTGCCTGGGACAGGGATGATTATGGCTACACCTTC.

This clonotype was recorded at least ten times. The V gene is TRBV10-2, the J gene TRBJ2-4; D not resolved. The germline CDR1 and CDR2 sequences are WSHSY and SAAADI. V was pared by 4 bases and J by 10 bases, with 8 bases between. The CDR3 sequence is 11 residues long. The DNA for the CDR3 is TGCGCCAGCAGTGGGGCTGATATTCAGTACTTC. This encodes CASSGADIQYF.